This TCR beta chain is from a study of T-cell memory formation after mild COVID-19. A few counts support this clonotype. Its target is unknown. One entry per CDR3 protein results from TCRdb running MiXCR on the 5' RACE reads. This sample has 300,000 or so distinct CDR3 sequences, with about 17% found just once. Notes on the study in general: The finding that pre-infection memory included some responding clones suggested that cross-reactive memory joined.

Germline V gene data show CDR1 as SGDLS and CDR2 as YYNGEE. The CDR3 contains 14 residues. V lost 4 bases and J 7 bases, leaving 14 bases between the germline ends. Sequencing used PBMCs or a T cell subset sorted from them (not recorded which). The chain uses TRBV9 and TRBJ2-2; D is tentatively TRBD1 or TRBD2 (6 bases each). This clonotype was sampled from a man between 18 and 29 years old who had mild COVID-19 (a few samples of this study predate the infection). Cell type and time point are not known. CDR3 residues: CASSPGKGGGELFF. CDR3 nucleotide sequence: TGTGCCAGCAGCCCAGGAAAGGGGGGCGGGGAGCTGTTTTTT.